This T cell receptor (beta chain) was found in a study of blood T cells in healthy people across ages. Sample-barcoded 5' priming and a J-beta primer mix drove a second PCR of about 6 to 12 cycles. In TCRdb, the 5' RACE reads were re-called with MiXCR into one record per CDR3 protein. The sample has about a million distinct CDR3 sequences, 45% to 50% seen once. The V and J ends lost 0 bases and 1 base respectively, with 17 bases between them. The CDR3 has 18 residues. The V gene's germline CDR1 is LGHNA and CDR2 YSLEER. The sequencing input was blood. The receptor was derived from a man younger than 40 in good health. The V and J genes are TRBV4-3 and TRBJ2-3, with D perhaps TRBD1 (6 bases). The CDR3 sequence is CASSQDLALRGRTDTQYF. As DNA, the CDR3 is TGCGCCAGCAGCCAAGATTTGGCCCTCAGGGGACGCACAGATACGCAGTATTTT.